A single sample gave rise to the 8 T cell receptor beta chains below, sequenced in a study of T cells after posttransplantation cyclophosphamide. A marrow graft followed busulfan-fludarabine conditioning, with cyclophosphamide on days +3 and +4. TCRdb's copy holds only in-frame clones and misses some; the assay was immunoSEQ multiplex PCR. In the table there are tens of thousands of clones, about 90% of which are singletons. Sample: PBMCs, taken just over 60 days after allogeneic stem cell transplant with posttransplant cyclophosphamide. These receptors originate from a male patient aged 55 to 70 who received an allogeneic stem cell transplant from a related donor and was CMV-positive. Some of the T cells may derive from the graft donor.

The chain has TRBV7-8 and TRBJ2-7; weak D call: TRBD2 (5 bases). V was cut by 1 base and J by 0 bases, with 16 bases left in between. Germline V lookup: CDR1 SGHVS, CDR2 FQNEAQ. The length of the CDR3 is 17 residues. This CDR3 is CASSLGLPGRGSYEQYV. The CDR3, as DNA: TGTGCCAGCAGCTTAGGTCTGCCGGGGAGAGGCTCCTACGAGCAGTACGTC.

This rearrangement joins TRBV11-2 to TRBJ1-2; D gene ambiguous. Germline CDR1 and CDR2: SGHAT and FQNNGV. The CDR3 is 14 residues long. V lost 5 bases and J 4 bases, leaving 14 bases between the germline ends. In DNA form, the CDR3 reads TGTGCCAGCAGCGTCTCCCGGGGAAGCTATGGCTACACCTTC. This codes for CASSVSRGSYGYTF.

This sequence joins TRBV5-4 and TRBJ1-3; a possible D gene is TRBD1 (5 bases). Germline lookup yields CDR1 SGHNT and CDR2 YYREEE (reference sequence). The V gene lost 4 bases and the J gene lost 0 bases, with 11 bases spanning the gap. This CDR3 contains 15 residues. The CDR3 protein is CASSQDTGSGNTIYF. CDR3 DNA: TGTGCCAGCAGCCAGGACACTGGCTCTGGAAACACCATATATTTT. The whole variable domain, remainder taken from reference TRBV5-4 and TRBJ1-3, is ETGVTQSPTHLIKTRGQQVTLRCSSQSGHNTVSWYQQALGQGPQFIFQYYREEENGRGNFPPRFSGLQFPNYSSELNVNALELDDSALYLCASSQDTGSGNTIYFGEGSWLTVV.

V and J are TRBV2 and TRBJ1-2; the D is unclear. The CDR3 is 12 amino acids. V was clipped by 6 bases and J by 0 bases, with 5 bases between them. In germline, CDR1 is SNHLY, CDR2 FYNNEI. As DNA, the CDR3 is TGTGCCAGCAGAGTAGCTAACTATGGCTACACCTTC. This encodes CASRVANYGYTF.

This chain connects TRBV5-6 to TRBJ2-7, with D perhaps matching TRBD1 (6 bases). The CDR3 consists of 14 residues. CDR1 is SGHDT and CDR2 is YYEEEE in the germline V gene. V was trimmed by 4 bases and J by 3 bases, leaving 14 bases between them. The CDR3: CASSLGTLNYEQYV. CDR3 DNA: TGTGCCAGCAGCCTTGGGACACTGAACTACGAGCAGTACGTC.

This chain uses TRBV25-1 with TRBJ1-1; weak D call: TRBD1 (6 bases). Germline assignment: CDR1 MGHDK and CDR2 SYGVNS. Trimming left V 6 bases short and J 0 bases short, with 14 bases between. This CDR3 region has 15 residues. CDR3 DNA: TGTGCCAGCAGGCAGGGGTGGCGCATGAACACTGAAGCTTTCTTT. As protein: CASRQGWRMNTEAFF. Full variable domain (remainder filled in from reference TRBV25-1 and TRBJ1-1): EADIYQTPRYLVIGTGKKITLECSQTMGHDKMYWYQQDPGMELHLIHYSYGVNSTEKGDLSSESTVSRIRTEHFPLTLESARPSHTSQYLCASRQGWRMNTEAFFGQGTRLTVV.

The rearrangement uses TRBV19 and TRBJ1-1, with D possibly matching TRBD1 (5 bases). Deletions cut 5 bases from V and 0 bases from J, with 16 bases between. The germline gives CDR1 LNHDA, CDR2 SQIVND (reference sequence). The CDR3 extends over 16 amino acids. CDR3 nucleotide sequence: TGTGCCAGTAGTTCTCTAAACCAGGACATGAACACTGAAGCTTTCTTT. Encoded protein: CASSSLNQDMNTEAFF.

This sequence joins TRBV2 and TRBJ2-1, with 12 bases identical to TRBD2. CDR1 is SNHLY, CDR2 FYNNEI, per germline. This CDR3 has 15 residues. The ends lost 7 bases at V and 6 bases at J; junction bases unmatched: 7. The CDR3 here is CASTLGLAGSNEQFF. For the CDR3, the DNA is TGTGCCAGCACCTTAGGACTAGCGGGGAGCAATGAGCAGTTCTTC.